This T cell receptor beta chain was observed in a study of blood T cell repertoires in COVID-19 (dated by TCRdb to the early 2020s). In the study overall: Collaborator samples came from the United States, Italy and Spain and covered acute and convalescent phases of COVID-19. A de-identified subject ID, COVID-19 status, age in years and sex were almost always included in the sample metadata. The material from the prospective study consisted of cDNA or gDNA derived from T cells, B-cell-depleted T cells, or PBMCs. A freely available public database, intended as a resource for researchers studying the immune response to SARS-CoV-2, is where the repertoires were released. Subjects who had been exposed to COVID-19, were actively infected with it, or had recovered from it provided the deeply sampled blood TCRbeta repertoires that made up the dataset. Samples were obtained from the ongoing ImmuneRACE study (first 160 participants) and from 1,254 subjects provided by 6 global collaborators. HLA class I and class II types, where available, came from metadata supplied by the sample provider rather than from assay-based typing.

General conclusions and limits of the study: The quantity of clinical and demographic metadata differed by source and by participant and was supplied without curation.

In the prospective study, participants were about 18 to 89 years old, resided in about two dozen geographic areas of the United States, and were enrolled through a virtual design. Cohort assignment in the prospective study relied on participant-reported clinical history from a screening survey and a study questionnaire. Exposed participants had been in contact with someone with a PCR-confirmed or clinician-diagnosed COVID-19 case within 2 weeks of study entry. In the prospective study, whole blood, serum and a nasopharyngeal or oropharyngeal swab were collected from each participant by mobile phlebotomists. Participants in the prospective study had the option to provide additional blood draws and questionnaires over a roughly 2-month period. Prospective study blood samples were shipped either frozen or at room temperature before DNA extraction. As for this clone: Which antigen it targets is not known. Qualities for individual bases were not recorded, and no much larger clone is one base off.

TCRbeta CDR3 regions were amplified from genomic DNA by means of the immunoSEQ Assay, a bias-controlled multiplex PCR. Concerning the study's data processing: The number of nucleated cells in each sample was estimated by amplification of reference gene primers within the assay. To quantify the absolute abundance of each unique TCRbeta CDR3 rearrangement, sequence reads were collapsed and filtered. For each sample, productive Simpson clonality was calculated by taking the square root of Simpson's diversity index across productive rearrangements. The table was pulled from immuneACCESS by TCRdb, which kept in-frame rearrangements only. Such tables lose some clones; where checked, under half of the loss comes from unresolved V genes, and the rest has no known cause. The V and J calls and clone size were taken over from that table, and D and trimming were inferred from the DNA. Recorded for this sample are hundreds of thousands of clones; 85% of them occurred a single time. Around 1.9% of the sample rests with the top ten.

Sequenced: PBMCs or T cells enriched from blood (not recorded which). The sequence derives from a woman under 40 who had been exposed to COVID-19.

At the DNA level, the sequence is TGTGCCAGCAGCTTAACTAGCGGACACACCGGGGAGCTGTTTTTT. Its amino acids are CASSLTSGHTGELFF. The rearrangement combines TRBV7-9 with TRBJ2-2; 8 central bases correspond to TRBD2. The CDR3 runs 15 residues from the cysteine to the phenylalanine. Only the CDR3 portion is preserved as DNA: 45 bases, with reading frame beginning at the first base. The germline V and J ends show losses of 2 bases and 3 bases respectively, and no gene match explains 2 bases of the junction. The germline V gene (reference sequence) provides CDR1 SEHNR and CDR2 FQNEAQ.